These 22 T cell receptor beta chains share one sample of origin, sequenced in a study of cytomegalovirus exposure and HLA in healthy donors. PCR employed 60 Vbeta and 13 Jbeta primers. Data came from immunoSEQ multiplex PCR; TCRdb stores just in-frame clones and leaves some out. The sample has approximately 150,000 clones, about three quarters seen once; the top ten hold 6% to 7%. The source material was PBMCs. The receptors here all came from a middle-aged man in good health and CMV-seropositive.

As DNA, the CDR3 is TGTGCCAGCAGCTTCTCCTATGGCTACACCTTC. It encodes CASSFSYGYTF. The V gene is TRBV5-6, the J gene TRBJ1-2; no firm D call. CDR1 SGHDT and CDR2 YYEEEE come from the germline V gene. V lost 2 bases and J lost 4, with 3 bases in between. The CDR3 covers 11 residues.

This clone came up a few times. V and J are TRBV28 and TRBJ2-7; TRBD1 aligns across 9 bases. V was pared by 6 bases and J by 5 bases, with 11 bases of the junction left unmatched. The CDR3 is made up of 15 amino acids. Germline V gene lookup returns CDR1 MDHEN and CDR2 SYDVKM. CDR3 in amino acids: CASSRGGQGADEQYF. The CDR3 region has the DNA TGTGCCAGCAGCCGAGGGGGACAGGGTGCCGACGAGCAGTACTTC.

This chain uses TRBV12-2 with TRBJ2-4; TRBD1, the table's D call, lacks a check against the DNA. TRBV12-2 counts as a pseudogene. This CDR3 is 13 amino acids long. The CDR3 protein is CASRLSGQPFQYF. CDR3 bases: TGTGCAAGTCGCTTATCCGGACAACCTTTTCAGTACTTC.

J is TRBJ2-7 and V is TRBV6-1; D is unclear. Germline CDR1 and CDR2: MNHNS and SASEGT. The CDR3 is made up of 16 amino acids. The V gene lost 0 bases and the J gene lost 3 bases, with 15 bases spanning the gap. The CDR3 reads CASSEAEALRGYEQYF. The CDR3 nucleotides are TGTGCCAGCAGTGAAGCTGAAGCCCTCCGTGGCTACGAGCAGTACTTC.

This chain uses TRBV9 with TRBJ2-3, with D perhaps TRBD2 (6 bases). CDR1 SGDLS and CDR2 YYNGEE come from the germline V gene. Trimming pared 0 bases from V and 2 bases from J, leaving 10 bases between. CDR3 length: 15 amino acids. Here the CDR3 DNA reads TGTGCCAGCAGCGTAGGTAGCGGTTACACAGATACGCAGTATTTT. It encodes CASSVGSGYTDTQYF.

V usage is TRBV6-6 and J usage is TRBJ2-3, with D unresolved. Germline V gene sequence: CDR1 MNHNY, CDR2 SVGAGI (reference sequence). V lost 4 bases and J lost 4, with 6 bases in between. The CDR3 runs 12 residues. CDR3 sequence reads: CASSSQADTQYF. The CDR3 DNA reads TGTGCCAGCAGTTCTCAGGCAGATACGCAGTATTTT.

The chain has TRBV27 and TRBJ1-1, with TRBD1 matching over 7 bases. CDR1 MNHEY and CDR2 SMNVEV come from the germline V gene (reference sequence). The CDR3 spans 14 residues. Trimming removed 7 bases from V and 5 bases from J; junction bases left unmatched: 10. Here the CDR3 DNA reads TGTGCCAGCATAAAGACAGGGTTTGGGACTGAAGCTTTCTTT. This encodes CASIKTGFGTEAFF.

Remarks on this clone: In the same sample, other DNA sequences code for this CDR3. V and J are TRBV5-1 and TRBJ1-5, with TRBD1 as a possible D gene (6 bases). This CDR3 has 15 residues. Germline loops: CDR1 SGHRS, CDR2 YFSETQ. Deletions cut 2 bases from V and 3 bases from J, with 12 bases between. The CDR3, as DNA: TGCGCCAGCAGCTTAGATGGACAGCCCAATCAGCCCCAGCATTTT. As protein: CASSLDGQPNQPQHF.

The CDR3 sequence is CASSSWPEGRTEQYF. DNA for the CDR3: TGCGCCAGCAGCTCTTGGCCAGAGGGCAGGACCGAGCAGTACTTC. The chain recombines TRBV5-1 with TRBJ2-7, with a weak D call TRBD2 (5 bases). Germline V CDR1 and CDR2: SGHRS, YFSETQ. This CDR3 region has 15 residues. Trimming left V 3 bases short and J 6 bases short, with 19 bases between. The full variable domain, in which reference TRBV5-1 and TRBJ2-7 provide the parts outside the CDR3, is KAGVTQTPRYLIKTRGQQVTLSCSPISGHRSVSWYQQTPGQGLQFLFEYFSETQRNKGNFPGRFSGRQFSNSRSEMNVSTLELGDSALYLCASSSWPEGRTEQYFGPGTRLTVT.

This chain links TRBV6-1 with TRBJ1-4, with 7 bases fitting TRBD1. The germline gives CDR1 MNHNS, CDR2 SASEGT. This CDR3 has 15 amino acids. V dropped 5 bases and J dropped 7; count of bases not matched to a gene: 10. CDR3: CASSTQGTTGEKLFF. The CDR3 DNA is TGTGCCAGCAGTACACAGGGGACAACTGGTGAAAAACTGTTTTTT.

Only one count was recorded for this clone. The chain is built from TRBV2 and TRBJ2-5; 10 positions agree with TRBD2. CDR1 and CDR2 (germline): SNHLY, FYNNEI. CDR3 length equals 15 residues. V was clipped by 5 bases and J by 3 bases; unmatched bases: 6. CDR3 region: CASSPSGRAEETQYF. Written as DNA, the CDR3 is TGTGCCAGCAGTCCCAGCGGGAGGGCCGAAGAGACCCAGTACTTC.

CDR3 protein: CASRSGSRGEQYF. CDR3 coding DNA: TGTGCCAGCAGGAGCGGGAGCCGGGGCGAGCAGTACTTC. The chain couples TRBV28 to TRBJ2-5, with 8 nucleotides matching TRBD2. The DNA end lines up better with TRBJ2-7; the J call may be wrong. The CDR3 length is 13 residues. CDR1 is MDHEN, CDR2 SYDVKM, per germline.

The genes are TRBV7-8 and TRBJ1-5; D possibly corresponds to TRBD1 (6 bases). There are 17 residues in the CDR3. Deletions cut 1 base from V and 7 bases from J, with 20 bases between. CDR1 and CDR2 (germline): SGHVS, FQNEAQ. DNA of the CDR3: TGTGCCAGCAGCTTAGGCGGTAGCAGGGGATCAGGACAGCCCCAGCATTTT. It yields the protein CASSLGGSRGSGQPQHF.

The chain links TRBV7-2 to TRBJ1-4; TRBD1 might be the D (5 bases). Germline V gene data show CDR1 as SGHTA and CDR2 as FQGNSA. V shed 3 bases and J shed 3 bases, with 11 bases lying between them. The CDR3 consists of 15 residues. In DNA, the CDR3 is TGTGCCAGCAGCTTTCGGCAGGGCCCTAATGAAAAACTGTTTTTT. Residues: CASSFRQGPNEKLFF. Variable domain in full (rest from reference TRBV7-2 and TRBJ1-4): GAGVSQSPSNKVTEKGKDVELRCDPISGHTALYWYRQSLGQGLEFLIYFQGNSAPDKSGLPSDRFSAERTGGSVSTLTIQRTQQEDSAVYLCASSFRQGPNEKLFFGSGTQLSVL.

The chain has TRBV9 and TRBJ2-7; 8 nucleotides match TRBD2. The V gene's germline CDR1 is SGDLS and CDR2 YYNGEE. V lost 4 bases to trimming and J lost 5 bases; unmatched junction nucleotides: 8. The CDR3 is 14 residues long. CDR3 bases: TGTGCCAGCAGCCCTCAGGTCGGGGGGGACGAGCAGTACTTC. As protein: CASSPQVGGDEQYF.

The gene calls are TRBV11-2 and TRBJ2-7; possibly TRBD2 for D (6 bases). Trimming took off 5 bases at V and 0 bases at J, with 11 bases between the two ends. This CDR3 region has 14 residues. Germline-derived CDR1 and CDR2 are SGHAT and FQNNGV. CDR3 in DNA: TGTGCCAGCAGCCGGGACTGGAGCTCCTACGAGCAGTACTTC. It is translated as CASSRDWSSYEQYF. Supplemented by reference TRBV11-2 and TRBJ2-7, the full variable domain reads EAGVAQSPRYKIIEKRQSVAFWCNPISGHATLYWYQQILGQGPKLLIQFQNNGVVDDSQLPKDRFSAERLKGVDSTLKIQPAKLEDSAVYLCASSRDWSSYEQYFGPGTRLTVT.

The rearrangement uses TRBV6-5 and TRBJ1-2; possibly TRBD1 for D (6 bases). CDR1 and CDR2 (germline): MNHEY, SVGAGI. The CDR3 has 14 residues. V lost 5 bases to trimming and J lost 0 bases, with 10 bases between them. The CDR3 loop is CASSPGAANYGYTF. DNA of the CDR3: TGTGCCAGCAGTCCAGGGGCGGCTAACTATGGCTACACCTTC.

Only one count was recorded for this clone. The genes are TRBV9 and TRBJ2-4; 11 bases map to TRBD2. Germline V gene sequence: CDR1 SGDLS, CDR2 YYNGEE. The CDR3 is made up of 20 amino acids. V trimming: 4 bases; J trimming: 2 bases; junction bases outside the gene matches: 17. CDR3 sequence reads: CASSPRGGLAESGTKNIQYF. The CDR3 coding sequence is TGTGCCAGCAGCCCGCGTGGGGGACTAGCGGAGTCTGGGACCAAAAACATTCAGTACTTC.

The chain employs TRBV9 and TRBJ2-2, with 8 bases matching TRBD1. This CDR3 is built from 15 residues. Germline CDR1 SGDLS, CDR2 YYNGEE. V lost 3 bases to trimming and J lost 5 bases; unmatched junction nucleotides: 6. The CDR3 bases are TGTGCCAGCAGCGCCCCAGGGGGCGGGACCGGGGAGCTGTTTTTT. Protein: CASSAPGGGTGELFF.

This clone appeared a single time. This chain uses TRBV2 with TRBJ2-5; 8 nucleotides align to TRBD2. The junction had 14 bases not matched to a gene; V was cut back by 3 bases and J by 5 bases. Germline V gives CDR1 SNHLY, CDR2 FYNNEI. The CDR3 loop spans 17 amino acids. The CDR3 here is CASSDFRGSGAGETQYF. The CDR3 DNA reads as TGTGCCAGCAGTGATTTTCGGGGTAGCGGGGCGGGGGAGACCCAGTACTTC. Complete variable domain (other parts from reference TRBV2 and TRBJ2-5): EPEVTQTPSHQVTQMGQEVILRCVPISNHLYFYWYRQILGQKVEFLVSFYNNEISEKSEIFDDQFSVERPDGSNFTLKIRSTKLEDSAMYFCASSDFRGSGAGETQYFGPGTRLLVL.

This clone was seen only a few times. V gene TRBV6-1 combines with J gene TRBJ2-3; D may be TRBD2 (11 bases). Germline values: CDR1 MNHNS, CDR2 SASEGT. Deletions cut 3 bases from V and 1 base from J, with 20 bases between. The CDR3 runs 18 residues. CDR3 sequence: CASSDRDRGLAGTDTQYF. The DNA of the CDR3 is TGTGCCAGCAGTGACCGGGACAGGGGACTAGCGGGCACAGATACGCAGTATTTT.

This clone was seen once. The chain couples TRBV9 to TRBJ2-2, with D tentatively TRBD2 (6 bases). V lost 2 bases, J lost 1 base, and 12 bases lay in between. Germline CDR1 reads SGDLS; CDR2 reads YYNGEE. CDR3 length: 16 amino acids. The CDR3 loop reads CASSVGGSGNTGELFF. Here the CDR3 DNA reads TGTGCCAGCAGCGTTGGGGGTAGCGGGAACACCGGGGAGCTGTTTTTT.